The entry below gives a single T cell receptor (beta chain) sequence along with its context. These data belong to a study of T cell responses to AZD1222 COVID-19 vaccine. The CDR3 loop spans 14 amino acids. Trimming shortened V by 1 base and J by 3 bases, and 7 bases separated the two germline ends. Germline values: CDR1 SGHAT, CDR2 FQNNGV. Produced via immunoSEQ multiplex PCR; TCRdb's table is partial and in-frame only. The profile shows roughly 70,000 clones, roughly nine tenths of them singletons. This chain links TRBV11-2 with TRBJ1-5; no clear D gene. Sequenced material: peripheral blood, taken 28 days after the second AZD1222 dose. The receptor was derived from an adult who received the AZD1222 COVID-19 vaccine. CDR3 in amino acids: CASSLALDNQPQHF. CDR3 nucleotide sequence: TGTGCCAGCAGCTTAGCTCTGGACAATCAGCCCCAGCATTTT.